This T cell receptor (beta chain) appears in the sequencing data of a study of spatial heterogeneity in lung cancer. Overall study: For tumor regions, TCR transcript counts showed a strong correlation with a T cell module score derived from matched bulk RNA-seq. The study's findings and limits: Ubiquitous and regional nonsynonymous mutations were each tracked by the matching count of ubiquitous or regional expanded TCRs. Expanded intratumoral alpha and beta TCR counts tracked tumor mutation counts.

The germline gives CDR1 SGHAT, CDR2 FQNNGV. V gave up 7 bases and J gave up 1 base, with 11 bases separating them. The CDR3 totals 14 residues. This clonotype counts as medium-sized (0.01 to 0.1%). The antigen is undetermined. Time point described: sample taken at primary tumor resection. Whole RNA was taken from tumor, nontumor lung or frozen PBMC; it was then sequenced unsorted. TCRdb called the 5' RACE reads again in MiXCR, with one record for every CDR3 protein. The sample holds nearly 1,500 distinct CDR3 sequences, around a sixth seen once. The material was lung tumor tissue, obtained at surgery. The chain uses TRBV11-2 and TRBJ1-3; D is unresolved. The sequence was collected from a male donor with early-stage non-small cell lung cancer. The CDR3 loop is CASTIFGSGNTIYF. The CDR3, as DNA: TGTGCCAGCACCATCTTCGGATCTGGAAACACCATATATTTT.